The present T cell receptor beta chain was sequenced within a study of shared clonotypes between healthy human individuals. Background on the study: A couple of women and three men aged 18 to 49 made up the donors.

The CDR3 is 14 residues long. Germline V gene sequence: CDR1 SGHTA, CDR2 FQGNSA. Genomic DNA, for the unsorted samples, came from about 90 million PBMCs. Original handling: Filtering differed for immunoSEQ, which gave only junction sequences without quality scores. Profiling relied on immunoSEQ multiplex PCR, and the TCRdb table lists in-frame clones only, not all of them. V and J calls and clone size are as listed in that table; D and trimming were resolved from the DNA. This sample has about 560,000 clones; roughly 79% occur once, and the top ten carry 12%. A remark on this clone: The germline gene is not matched at one end of the junction; a read error may be the cause.

The sequencing input was PBMCs. The V and J genes are TRBV7-2 and TRBJ2-7; 8 bases are shared with TRBD1. The source is a woman aged 40 to 50 in good health. Some clones in this sample may be carry-over from other donors' samples. CDR3 sequence reads: CASSFRGLPGERYF. CDR3 DNA: TGTGCCAGCAGCTTCAGGGGGCTCCCTGGGGAGCGGTACTTC. Using reference TRBV7-2 and TRBJ2-7 for the parts outside the CDR3, the full variable domain is GAGVSQSPSNKVTEKGKDVELRCDPISGHTALYWYRQSLGQGLEFLIYFQGNSAPDKSGLPSDRFSAERTGGSVSTLTIQRTQQEDSAVYLCASSFRGLPGERYFGPGTRLTVT.